The 32 T cell receptor beta chains reported below all come from one sample, sequenced in a study of OX40 agonist ivuxolimab in advanced cancers. TCRdb's table, derived via immunoSEQ multiplex PCR, lists solely in-frame clones and lacks some. Of tens of thousands of clones listed, approximately 90% are singletons. This material consisted of CD4+ or CD8+ T cells sorted from blood, taken in a trial of the OX40 agonist ivuxolimab. All receptors derive from an adult with an advanced solid tumor such as melanoma, head and neck, liver or kidney cancer.

Comment on this clone: The identical CDR3 is also encoded by other nucleotide sequences in the sample. The chain is built from TRBV4-3 and TRBJ2-7, with a tentative D call TRBD2 (6 bases). CDR1 is LGHNA and CDR2 is YSLEER in the germline V gene. The CDR3 is 15 residues long. V was pared by 0 bases and J by 3 bases, with 12 bases between. The CDR3 sequence: CASSQDPGSFYEQYF. The CDR3 DNA follows: TGCGCCAGCAGCCAAGATCCCGGGAGTTTCTACGAGCAGTACTTC.

The V call is TRBV6-1, the J call TRBJ1-2; D not certain. Trimming removed 5 bases at V and 0 bases at J, with 10 bases between. This CDR3 contains 14 residues. Germline V lookup: CDR1 MNHNS, CDR2 SASEGT. CDR3 DNA sequence: TGTGCCAGCAGTCCGACCCTCTCTAACTATGGCTACACCTTC. Translating gives CASSPTLSNYGYTF.

The genes are TRBV6-6 and TRBJ2-5; D is unresolved. The V end was cut by 2 bases, the J end by 4 bases, with 14 bases between. In germline, CDR1 is MNHNY, CDR2 SVGAGI (reference sequence). This CDR3 has 15 amino acids. CDR3 nucleotide sequence: TGTGCCAGCAGTTACGGCGCCCACTTGGGAGAGACCCAGTACTTC. It yields the protein CASSYGAHLGETQYF.

The chain links TRBV15 to TRBJ2-3, with no clear D. Germline-derived CDR1 and CDR2 are LNHNV and YYDKDF (reference sequence). Trimming took 5 bases from V and 7 from J, leaving 25 bases between them. The CDR3 is 17 residues long. The CDR3 loop reads CATSGSTSRVLDYTQYF. The CDR3, as DNA: TGTGCCACCAGCGGCTCGACCTCTCGTGTGTTAGACTATACGCAGTATTTT.

The chain links TRBV9 to TRBJ2-7; 7 bases are shared with TRBD1. The junction had 11 bases not matched to a gene; V was cut back by 3 bases and J by 5 bases. The CDR3 runs to 15 residues. Germline V gene data show CDR1 as SGDLS and CDR2 as YYNGEE. CDR3 coding DNA: TGTGCCAGCAGCGCCCTTGGGGGACAGATTAACGAGCAGTACTTC. It encodes CASSALGGQINEQYF.

This chain uses TRBV7-6 with TRBJ2-7; 10 bases map to TRBD2. CDR1 and CDR2 (germline): SGHVS, FNYEAQ. Trimming at V came to 0 bases and at J to 4 bases, leaving 6 bases not matched to a gene. This CDR3 has 16 residues. The CDR3 DNA is TGTGCCAGCAGCTTAGCTCCTAGCGGGAGTATATACGAGCAGTACTTC. Encoded protein: CASSLAPSGSIYEQYF.

The rearrangement links TRBV6-5 to TRBJ2-2; D gene ambiguous. This CDR3 spans 15 amino acids. Germline V gives CDR1 MNHEY, CDR2 SVGAGI. Trimming removed 2 bases at V and 3 bases at J, with 10 bases between. The CDR3 protein is CASSYTEVHTGELFF. CDR3 DNA sequence: TGTGCCAGCAGTTACACCGAAGTCCACACCGGGGAGCTGTTTTTT.

The chain employs TRBV27 and TRBJ2-1; D might be TRBD1 (6 bases). Germline V CDR1 and CDR2: MNHEY, SMNVEV (reference sequence). This CDR3 region has 14 residues. Deletions cut 11 bases from V and 2 bases from J, with 16 bases between. Here the CDR3 DNA reads TGTGCCTCGTCCCCAGGGGAAACCTACAATGAGCAGTTCTTC. Its translation is CASSPGETYNEQFF.

This clone is judged medium-sized. The chain has TRBV27 and TRBJ2-4; TRBD2 agrees at 7 bases. This CDR3 is built from 15 residues. After removal of 8 bases from V and 1 base from J, the junction contained 8 bases not matched to a gene. Looked up from germline, CDR1 is MNHEY and CDR2 is SMNVEV (reference sequence). The CDR3 nucleotides read TGTGCCAGCTCCCGGGACTATCTCGCCAAAAACATTCAGTACTTC. Protein product: CASSRDYLAKNIQYF.

The chain couples TRBV5-4 to TRBJ2-7, with D perhaps given as TRBD1 or TRBD2 (6 bases each). The CDR3 runs to 13 residues. The V end lost 2 bases, the J end lost 2 bases, and 8 bases lay between the germline ends. Germline lookup yields CDR1 SGHNT and CDR2 YYREEE (reference sequence). The CDR3 bases are TGTGCCAGCAGCTTTCGGGGGCCCTACGAGCAGTACGTC. It encodes CASSFRGPYEQYV.

The chain combines TRBV5-6 with TRBJ2-2; unclear D gene. Trimming pared 0 bases from V and 6 bases from J, leaving 6 bases between. CDR3 size: 13 residues. CDR1 is SGHDT, CDR2 YYEEEE, per germline. The DNA for the CDR3 is TGTGCCAGCAGCTTGGGGAATCCCGGGGAGCTGTTTTTT. This sequence encodes CASSLGNPGELFF.

V usage is TRBV7-2 and J usage is TRBJ1-5; D remains ambiguous. CDR1 SGHTA and CDR2 FQGNSA come from the germline V gene. V lost 2 bases and J lost 0, with 8 bases in between. The CDR3 sequence is 15 residues long. This chain's CDR3 is CASSLTVYSNQPQHF. For the CDR3, the DNA is TGTGCCAGCAGCTTAACCGTCTATAGCAATCAGCCCCAGCATTTT.

This chain joins TRBV6-1 and TRBJ1-1; TRBD1 might be the D (5 bases). The CDR3 is 15 residues long. Looked up from germline, CDR1 is MNHNS and CDR2 is SASEGT. Trimming shortened V by 2 bases and J by 0 bases, and 10 bases separated the two germline ends. Written as DNA, the CDR3 is TGTGCCAGCAGTGAAAGCGAGGGACTGAACACTGAAGCTTTCTTT. Translation: CASSESEGLNTEAFF.

This clone is deemed medium-sized. The CDR3 reads CASSQDRSSSGNTIYF. CDR3 nucleotide sequence: TGTGCCAGCAGCCAAGATCGGTCGAGCTCTGGAAACACCATATATTTT. The chain is built from TRBV4-2 and TRBJ1-3; no clear D gene. The V gene lost 0 bases and the J gene lost 0 bases, with 9 bases spanning the gap. The CDR3 loop spans 16 amino acids. Germline V gene lookup returns CDR1 LGHNA and CDR2 YNFKEQ.

The J gene is TRBJ2-6, the V gene TRBV7-9, with D unclear. The germline V gene encodes CDR1 SEHNR and CDR2 FQNEAQ (reference sequence). CDR3 length: 16 residues. The V end lost 5 bases, the J end lost 4 bases, and 15 bases lay between the germline ends. In DNA, the CDR3 is TGTGCCAGCAGCCCGCAGTGGAGCTCGGGGGCCAACGTCCTGACTTTC. It encodes CASSPQWSSGANVLTF.

The gene calls are TRBV19 and TRBJ1-2; TRBD1 matches at 9 bases. Germline-derived CDR1 and CDR2 are LNHDA and SQIVND (reference sequence). With V trimmed by 4 bases and J by 6 bases, 12 bases remained unmatched. The CDR3 loop spans 16 amino acids. The DNA for the CDR3 is TGTGCCAGTAGTACTAAGGGACAGGGCGAACTGGATGGCTACACCTTC. This translates into CASSTKGQGELDGYTF.

The chain joins TRBV6-6 to TRBJ2-6; a possible D gene is TRBD2 (5 bases). V gave up 9 bases and J gave up 3 bases, with 15 bases separating them. CDR1 is MNHNY and CDR2 is SVGAGI in the germline V gene (reference sequence). The CDR3 consists of 15 residues. CDR3 sequence (DNA): TGTGCCAGTACCCCCGGGAATTTTGGGGCCAACGTCCTGACTTTC. Its protein is CASTPGNFGANVLTF.

The CDR3 bases are TGTGCCAGCAGTGCAGGGTTCGGGGACACCATATATTTT. Its protein is CASSAGFGDTIYF. This chain uses TRBV9 with TRBJ1-3, with D possibly matching TRBD1 (5 bases). This CDR3 has 13 residues. Germline V gene sequence: CDR1 SGDLS, CDR2 YYNGEE. Trimming left V 5 bases short and J 8 bases short, with 14 bases between.

A note on this clone: Given a much more abundant clone one base away, this may be a read error. The rearrangement joins TRBV19 to TRBJ1-2; D is unresolved. V lost 5 bases, J lost 7 bases, and 14 bases lay in between. The CDR3 spans 13 residues. The germline V gene has CDR1 LNHDA and CDR2 SQIVND (reference sequence). The CDR3 sequence is CASSVDGRCGYTF. CDR3 nucleotides: TGTGCCAGTAGTGTCGACGGTCGGTGTGGCTACACCTTC.

This clone showed up just once. The J gene is TRBJ1-1, the V gene TRBV7-9; 9 bases are shared with TRBD1. The CDR3 has 14 amino acids. Looked up from germline, CDR1 is SEHNR and CDR2 is FQNEAQ (reference sequence). The ends lost 2 bases at V and 7 bases at J; junction bases unmatched: 5. In DNA form, the CDR3 reads TGTGCCAGCAGCTTACAAGGACAGGGGTATGAAGCTTTCTTT. Encoded protein: CASSLQGQGYEAFF.

The V call is TRBV10-3, the J call TRBJ1-1; D gene ambiguous. Germline CDR1 reads ENHRY; CDR2 reads SYGVKD. V gave up 8 bases and J gave up 6 bases, with 13 bases separating them. This CDR3 is 12 amino acids long. In DNA, the CDR3 is TGTGCCATCGGCCACGGCGGCCCTGAAGCTTTCTTT. This encodes CAIGHGGPEAFF.

V gene TRBV5-4 combines with J gene TRBJ2-7, with 7 bases that match TRBD1. This CDR3 region has 14 residues. Germline loops: CDR1 SGHNT, CDR2 YYREEE (reference sequence). The V segment lost 3 bases and the J segment 3 bases; nucleotides outside the gene matches: 6. CDR3 nucleotide sequence: TGTGCCAGCAGCTATGGAGACAGGGACTACGAGCAGTACGTC. It translates to CASSYGDRDYEQYV.

The sample holds one count of this clone. The CDR3 reads CASSAPALDSNYGYTF. As DNA, the CDR3 is TGTGCCAGCAGTGCCCCCGCCCTTGACAGCAACTATGGCTACACCTTC. The V and J genes are TRBV28 and TRBJ1-2; possibly TRBD1 for D (5 bases). The germline V gene has CDR1 MDHEN and CDR2 SYDVKM. This CDR3 has 16 residues. V was clipped by 5 bases and J by 2 bases, with 18 bases between them.

V usage is TRBV7-8 and J usage is TRBJ1-1, with unresolved D. The CDR3 spans 15 residues. V was shortened by 5 bases and J by 4 bases, with 17 bases between the two germline ends. The germline gives CDR1 SGHVS, CDR2 FQNEAQ. Here the CDR3 reads CASSHQPAGSTEAFF. In DNA, the CDR3 is TGTGCCAGCAGCCACCAACCCGCGGGGAGCACTGAAGCTTTCTTT.

The rearrangement uses TRBV14 and TRBJ2-6; 7 bases align to TRBD1. Germline V gene data show CDR1 as SGHDN and CDR2 as FVKESK. The CDR3 spans 18 residues. V lost 4 bases, J lost 7 bases, and 16 bases stayed unmatched. This chain's CDR3 is CASSLDRLTLPGANVLTF. CDR3 sequence (DNA): TGTGCCAGCAGCCTGGACAGGCTCACCCTCCCGGGAGCCAACGTCCTGACTTTC.

The rearrangement joins TRBV6-1 to TRBJ2-2; D unclear. CDR3 length equals 14 residues. The V end was cut by 1 base, the J end by 3 bases, with 6 bases between. Germline CDR1 is MNHNS and CDR2 is SASEGT. The CDR3 protein is CASSEGHYTGELFF. CDR3 in DNA: TGTGCCAGCAGTGAAGGACATTACACCGGGGAGCTGTTTTTT.

As concerns this clone: The same CDR3 is also encoded by other DNA sequences in this sample. The gene calls are TRBV27 and TRBJ2-1; no firm D call. The CDR3 extends over 11 amino acids. Germline assignment: CDR1 MNHEY and CDR2 SMNVEV (reference sequence). The V gene lost 4 bases and the J gene lost 3 bases, with 1 base spanning the gap. The CDR3 nucleotides read TGTGCCAGCAGTTACTACAATGAGCAGTTCTTC. Encoded protein: CASSYYNEQFF.

This chain joins TRBV9 and TRBJ2-7; 9 nucleotides match TRBD2. The length of the CDR3 is 15 residues. The V gene end was trimmed by 2 bases and the J gene end by 4 bases; junction bases not matched to a gene: 7. Germline V gene sequence: CDR1 SGDLS, CDR2 YYNGEE. The CDR3 is CASSVASGDRYEQYF. The CDR3 DNA follows: TGTGCCAGCAGCGTGGCTAGCGGGGATAGATACGAGCAGTACTTC.

The V call is TRBV9, the J call TRBJ2-7; 9 bases line up with TRBD2. The CDR3 has 15 amino acids. J lost 3 bases, V lost 3 bases, and 7 bases had no gene match. The germline gives CDR1 SGDLS, CDR2 YYNGEE. CDR3 protein: CASSDGSSGIYEQYF. CDR3 in DNA: TGTGCCAGCAGCGATGGATCTAGCGGGATCTACGAGCAGTACTTC.

The rearrangement links TRBV28 to TRBJ2-1; no clear D gene. CDR3 length: 14 amino acids. Germline CDR1 and CDR2: MDHEN and SYDVKM. V lost 5 bases and J 8 bases, leaving 16 bases between the germline ends. This chain's CDR3 is CASSLTLDHDEQFF. DNA for the CDR3: TGTGCCAGCAGTCTCACCCTAGACCACGATGAGCAGTTCTTC.

The chain combines TRBV29-1 with TRBJ2-3, with D perhaps being TRBD1 or TRBD2 (5 bases each). The CDR3 is 19 amino acids. V lost 5 bases and J 0 bases, leaving 27 bases between the germline ends. The germline V gene encodes CDR1 SQVTM and CDR2 ANQGSEA. The CDR3 nucleotides read TGCAGCGTTATCCGCGGACAACCCTGGGGGAGAACTAGCACAGATACGCAGTATTTT. It yields the protein CSVIRGQPWGRTSTDTQYF.

The table lists this clone with a few counts. V usage is TRBV7-9 and J usage is TRBJ1-2; 12 bases map to TRBD1. V was clipped by 5 bases and J by 6 bases; unmatched bases: 7. Germline V gene sequence: CDR1 SEHNR, CDR2 FQNEAQ (reference sequence). The CDR3 has 15 residues. DNA for the CDR3: TGTGCCAGCAGCCCACCGGGACAGGGGGCTGATGGCTACACCTTC. Amino acids: CASSPPGQGADGYTF.